The next 20 T cell receptor beta chains were all read from a single sample in a study of shared clonotypes between healthy human individuals. The data were produced by immunoSEQ multiplex PCR, yet TCRdb's version contains in-frame clones alone and is incomplete. The sample has 700,000 or so clones, about three quarters seen once; the top ten hold 1.8%. Sequencing used memory CD4+ T cells sorted from blood. Subset meaning: CD45RA-negative fraction. The receptors shown here come from a woman aged 30 to 39 in good health.

This chain links TRBV19 with TRBJ2-2; TRBD2 matches at 10 bases. After removal of 7 bases from V and 2 bases from J, the junction contained 13 bases not matched to a gene. This CDR3 spans 18 amino acids. Looked up from germline, CDR1 is LNHDA and CDR2 is SQIVND (reference sequence). CDR3 sequence: CASTPLAGLPSNTGELFF. CDR3 sequence (DNA): TGTGCCAGTACCCCACTAGCGGGACTGCCTTCCAACACCGGGGAGCTGTTTTTT.

The chain uses TRBV7-2 and TRBJ1-5; D is possibly TRBD1 (5 bases). This CDR3 has 16 amino acids. Germline assignment: CDR1 SGHTA and CDR2 FQGNSA. Trimming cost V 0 bases and J 1 base, with 10 bases left between them. CDR3 sequence reads: CASSLAGLGSNQPQHF. The DNA for the CDR3 is TGTGCCAGCAGCTTAGCGGGACTGGGGAGCAATCAGCCCCAGCATTTT.

The chain has TRBV9 and TRBJ2-2, with D possibly being TRBD2 (5 bases). V lost 0 bases to trimming and J lost 7 bases, with 13 bases between them. The germline V gene has CDR1 SGDLS and CDR2 YYNGEE. The CDR3 spans 15 residues. CDR3 region: CASSVVLGGGGELFF. The CDR3 bases are TGTGCCAGCAGCGTAGTACTAGGAGGCGGCGGGGAGCTGTTTTTT.

The chain couples TRBV6-1 to TRBJ1-2, with 7 bases lining up with TRBD1. V was clipped by 3 bases and J by 7 bases; unmatched bases: 5. This CDR3 comprises 13 residues. CDR1 is MNHNS, CDR2 SASEGT, per germline. The CDR3 protein is CASSERQGGGYTF. CDR3 nucleotides: TGTGCCAGCAGTGAGAGGCAGGGGGGTGGCTACACCTTC.

V gene TRBV10-2 combines with J gene TRBJ2-7; 13 bases are a match to TRBD2. Germline V gives CDR1 WSHSY, CDR2 SAAADI. The CDR3 is 16 residues long. The V segment lost 6 bases and the J segment 3 bases; nucleotides outside the gene matches: 8. The CDR3 region has the DNA TGCGCCAGCAGGCCCCAGGGGACTAGCGGGATCTACGAGCAGTACTTC. Its protein is CASRPQGTSGIYEQYF.

The chain uses TRBV6-6 and TRBJ2-1, with unresolved D. V gave up 6 bases and J gave up 12 bases, with 21 bases separating them. CDR1 is MNHNY, CDR2 SVGAGI, per germline (reference sequence). This CDR3 has 14 residues. The CDR3 protein is CASSQDGAPPLQFF. The CDR3 DNA reads as TGTGCCAGCAGCCAAGACGGTGCGCCACCGCTGCAGTTCTTC.

V usage is TRBV27 and J usage is TRBJ1-5; a possible D gene is TRBD1 (5 bases). Germline CDR1 MNHEY, CDR2 SMNVEV (reference sequence). Trimming left V 6 bases short and J 2 bases short, with 17 bases between. This CDR3 comprises 16 residues. The DNA of the CDR3 is TGTGCCAGCAGGAGGACCGGGGGGACGGGCAATCAGCCCCAGCATTTT. Protein: CASRRTGGTGNQPQHF.

V is TRBV29-1 and J is TRBJ2-3; 8 bases agree with TRBD1. Trimming cost V 7 bases and J 1 base; bases outside gene matches: 1. This CDR3 region has 12 residues. Looked up from germline, CDR1 is SQVTM and CDR2 is ANQGSEA. This CDR3 is CSADRGTDTQYF. CDR3 bases: TGCAGCGCGGACAGGGGCACAGATACGCAGTATTTT.

This clone was seen a single time. The CDR3: CASSSLGSGTQYF. The CDR3 coding sequence is TGTGCCAGCAGCAGCCTCGGGTCGGGGACCCAGTACTTC. This chain links TRBV7-2 with TRBJ2-5, with D hard to call. Trimming took off 5 bases at V and 7 bases at J, with 14 bases between the two ends. Per the germline V gene, CDR1 is SGHTA and CDR2 is FQGNSA. CDR3 size: 13 residues.

The table lists this clone with many counts. The J gene is TRBJ2-5, the V gene TRBV19, with a tentative D call TRBD2 (6 bases). Deletions cut 1 base from V and 4 bases from J, with 10 bases between. The germline gives CDR1 LNHDA, CDR2 SQIVND (reference sequence). The CDR3 spans 14 residues. In DNA form, the CDR3 reads TGTGCCAGTAGTATAGCGGGAGTAGTAGAGACCCAGTACTTC. Protein sequence: CASSIAGVVETQYF.

Turning to this clone: This specimen includes other DNA sequences encoding the same CDR3. The V and J genes are TRBV7-9 and TRBJ1-5; D is perhaps TRBD1 (6 bases). CDR3 size: 14 residues. Germline CDR1 is SEHNR and CDR2 is FQNEAQ (reference sequence). The V and J ends lost 5 bases and 2 bases respectively, with 10 bases between them. This CDR3 reads CASSLEGGNQPQHF. CDR3 in DNA: TGTGCCAGCAGCCTGGAGGGGGGCAATCAGCCCCAGCATTTT.

The chain recombines TRBV6-6 with TRBJ2-2, with D perhaps matching TRBD2 (6 bases). V lost 5 bases, J lost 5 bases, and 15 bases lay in between. This CDR3 is built from 15 residues. Germline loops: CDR1 MNHNY, CDR2 SVGAGI (reference sequence). CDR3 bases: TGTGCCAGCAGTAACACTAGCCCGGAGACCGGGGAGCTGTTTTTT. It translates to CASSNTSPETGELFF.

V usage is TRBV5-4 and J usage is TRBJ2-7; tentatively, D is TRBD2 (6 bases). V lost 2 bases and J 7 bases, leaving 7 bases between the germline ends. Per the germline V gene, CDR1 is SGHNT and CDR2 is YYREEE (reference sequence). This CDR3 is 11 amino acids long. The CDR3 DNA follows: TGTGCCAGCAGCTTCGGAGGGGAGCAGTACTTC. Its protein is CASSFGGEQYF.

The chain links TRBV29-1 to TRBJ2-3, with 9 bases lining up with TRBD2. The trim removed 3 bases at V and 2 bases at J, leaving 9 bases unmatched. The CDR3 is made up of 16 amino acids. The germline V gene encodes CDR1 SQVTM and CDR2 ANQGSEA. CDR3 sequence reads: CSVDGLAGQFTDTQYF. The CDR3 coding sequence is TGCAGCGTTGATGGGCTAGCGGGACAGTTCACAGATACGCAGTATTTT.

The CDR3 DNA reads as TGTGCCAGCAGCGAGTGGGCAGCGGGAGCCTCCAATGAGCAGTTCTTC. Its protein is CASSEWAAGASNEQFF. The V gene is TRBV14, the J gene TRBJ2-1; 8 nucleotides line up with TRBD2. The V and J ends lost 5 bases and 6 bases, in that order; junction bases with no gene match: 12. This CDR3 has 16 residues. The germline V gene encodes CDR1 SGHDN and CDR2 FVKESK.

This rearrangement joins TRBV14 to TRBJ2-3, with 11 nucleotides matching TRBD2. V lost 2 bases and J lost 5; bases outside the gene matches: 6. Germline V gives CDR1 SGHDN, CDR2 FVKESK. The CDR3 is made up of 16 amino acids. This CDR3 reads CASSQTAGLAGDTQYF. The DNA of the CDR3 is TGTGCCAGCAGCCAAACGGCCGGACTAGCGGGAGATACGCAGTATTTT.

The chain joins TRBV27 to TRBJ2-7; 8 nucleotides agree with TRBD1. The CDR3 runs to 12 residues. The germline CDR1 and CDR2 sequences are MNHEY and SMNVEV (reference sequence). V shed 8 bases and J 2 bases; nucleotides not matched to a gene: 2. The CDR3 sequence is CASLQGAYEQYF. Written as DNA, the CDR3 is TGTGCCAGCCTACAGGGGGCCTACGAGCAGTACTTC.

The gene calls are TRBV5-1 and TRBJ2-7; no reliable D call. V was cut by 0 bases and J by 2 bases, with 9 bases left in between. The CDR3 is made up of 14 amino acids. Germline CDR1 is SGHRS and CDR2 is YFSETQ. The CDR3 sequence: CASSLVQHTYEQYF. The CDR3 nucleotides read TGCGCCAGCAGCTTGGTCCAGCATACCTACGAGCAGTACTTC.

The rearrangement uses TRBV4-1 and TRBJ2-5; 9 nucleotides line up with TRBD2. CDR1 is MGHRA, CDR2 YSYEKL, per germline. CDR3 length: 19 amino acids. V shed 1 base, J shed 2 bases, and the junction held 14 bases outside the gene matches. This CDR3 reads CASSQVGSRASGKQETQYF. The CDR3 bases are TGCGCCAGCAGCCAAGTGGGATCTCGGGCTAGCGGGAAGCAAGAGACCCAGTACTTC.

In its sample, this clone was seen a few times. The chain couples TRBV10-3 to TRBJ1-2; D is unclear. Germline CDR1 is ENHRY and CDR2 is SYGVKD. The CDR3 sequence is 14 residues long. The V end lost 5 bases, the J end lost 2 bases, and 12 bases lay between the germline ends. The CDR3 loop reads CAISSQDGNYGYTF. The CDR3, as DNA: TGTGCCATCAGTTCGCAGGACGGGAACTATGGCTACACCTTC.